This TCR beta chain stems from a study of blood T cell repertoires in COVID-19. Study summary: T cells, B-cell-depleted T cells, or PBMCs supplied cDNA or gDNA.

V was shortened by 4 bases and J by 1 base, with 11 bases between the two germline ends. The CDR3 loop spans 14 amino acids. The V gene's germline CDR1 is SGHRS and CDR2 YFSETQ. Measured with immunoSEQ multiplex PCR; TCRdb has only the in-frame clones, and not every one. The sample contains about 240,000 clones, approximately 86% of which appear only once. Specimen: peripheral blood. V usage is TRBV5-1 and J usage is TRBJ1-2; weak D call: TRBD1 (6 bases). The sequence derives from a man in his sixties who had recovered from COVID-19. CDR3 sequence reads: CASSPQGINYGYTF. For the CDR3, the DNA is TGCGCCAGCAGCCCGCAGGGGATTAACTATGGCTACACCTTC.